This T cell receptor (beta chain) derives from a study of blood T cell repertoires in COVID-19. Turning to the study itself: COVID-19 samples collected from the United States, Italy and Spain covered acute and convalescent phases. Sources were T cells, B-cell-depleted T cells, or PBMCs; the material itself was cDNA or gDNA.

Trimming removed 5 bases from V and 6 bases from J; junction bases left unmatched: 3. The CDR3 runs to 13 residues. Looked up from germline, CDR1 is LGHDT and CDR2 is YNNKEL (reference sequence). Methods used by the authors: Amplified reference gene primers provided the basis for estimating nucleated cell counts. Method: immunoSEQ multiplex PCR; TCRdb's copy keeps in-frame clones and lacks some. D and trimming come from the DNA, and the V and J calls and clone size come from that table. Of approximately 300,000 clones listed, more than 70% are singletons. Sequenced material: peripheral blood. This TCR came from a young man who had recovered from COVID-19. The chain employs TRBV3-1 (or the pseudogene TRBV3-2) and TRBJ2-7; 11 bases map to TRBD2. The CDR3 DNA follows: TGTGCCAGCAGCGGTAGCGGGAGGGGCGAGCAGTACTTC. It translates to CASSGSGRGEQYF.